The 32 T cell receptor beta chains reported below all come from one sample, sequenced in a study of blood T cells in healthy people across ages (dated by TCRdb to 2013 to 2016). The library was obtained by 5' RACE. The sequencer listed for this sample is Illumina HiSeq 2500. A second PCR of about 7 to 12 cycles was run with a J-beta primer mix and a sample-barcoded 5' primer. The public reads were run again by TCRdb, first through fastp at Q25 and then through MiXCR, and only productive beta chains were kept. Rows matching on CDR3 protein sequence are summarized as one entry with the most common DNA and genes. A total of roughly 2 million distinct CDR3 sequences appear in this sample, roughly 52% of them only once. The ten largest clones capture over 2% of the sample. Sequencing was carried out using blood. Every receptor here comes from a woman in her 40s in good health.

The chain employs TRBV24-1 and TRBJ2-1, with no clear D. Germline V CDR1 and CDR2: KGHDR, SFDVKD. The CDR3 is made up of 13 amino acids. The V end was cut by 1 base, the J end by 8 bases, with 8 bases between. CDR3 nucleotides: TGTGCCACCAGTGATTTAAAGTGGGATGAGCAGTTCTTC. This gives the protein CATSDLKWDEQFF.

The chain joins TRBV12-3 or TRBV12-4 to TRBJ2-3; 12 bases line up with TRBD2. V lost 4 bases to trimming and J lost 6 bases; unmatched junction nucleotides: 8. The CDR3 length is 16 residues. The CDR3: CASSWTSGDPRDTQYF. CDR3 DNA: TGTGCCAGCAGTTGGACTAGCGGGGACCCCAGGGATACGCAGTATTTT.

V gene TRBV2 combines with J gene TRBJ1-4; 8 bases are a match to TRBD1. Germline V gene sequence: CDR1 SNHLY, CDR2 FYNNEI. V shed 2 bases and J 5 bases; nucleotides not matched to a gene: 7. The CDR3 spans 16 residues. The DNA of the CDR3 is TGTGCCAGCAGTGAAAGAGGCAGGGGGCCCAATGAAAAACTGTTTTTT. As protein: CASSERGRGPNEKLFF.

This CDR3 reads CSSGGTSTDTQYF. The CDR3 nucleotides are TGCAGTTCGGGCGGAACTAGCACAGATACGCAGTATTTT. The chain has TRBV20-1 and TRBJ2-3; D unresolved. Germline V gene lookup returns CDR1 DFQATT and CDR2 SNEGSKA (reference sequence). V lost 8 bases, J lost 0 bases, and 12 bases lay in between. The CDR3 spans 13 residues.

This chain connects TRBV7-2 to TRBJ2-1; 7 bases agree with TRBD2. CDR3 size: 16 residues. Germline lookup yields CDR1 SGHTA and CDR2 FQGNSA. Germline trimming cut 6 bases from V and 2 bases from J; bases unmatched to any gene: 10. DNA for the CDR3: TGTGCCAGCAGTCGATTCCCTAGCGGCCCCTACAATGAGCAGTTCTTC. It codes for CASSRFPSGPYNEQFF.

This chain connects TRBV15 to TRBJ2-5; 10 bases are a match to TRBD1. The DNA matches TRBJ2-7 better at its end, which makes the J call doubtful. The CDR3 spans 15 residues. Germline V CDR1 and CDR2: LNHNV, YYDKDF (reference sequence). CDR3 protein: CATSRSGTGEYEQYF. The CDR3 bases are TGTGCCACCAGCAGGTCAGGGACAGGGGAGTACGAGCAGTACTTC.

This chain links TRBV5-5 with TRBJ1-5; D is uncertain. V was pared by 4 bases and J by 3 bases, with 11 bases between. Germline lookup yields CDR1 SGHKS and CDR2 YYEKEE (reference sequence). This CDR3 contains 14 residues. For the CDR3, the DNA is TGTGCCAGCAGCCCCCTAATGGTCAATCAGCCCCAGCATTTT. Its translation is CASSPLMVNQPQHF.

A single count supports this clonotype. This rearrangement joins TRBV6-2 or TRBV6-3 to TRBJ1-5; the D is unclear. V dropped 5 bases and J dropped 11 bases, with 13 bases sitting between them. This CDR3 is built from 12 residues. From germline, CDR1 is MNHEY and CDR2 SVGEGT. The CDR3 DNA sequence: TGTGCCAGCAGTCTGGACCTCCTGACCCAGCATTTT. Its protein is CASSLDLLTQHF.

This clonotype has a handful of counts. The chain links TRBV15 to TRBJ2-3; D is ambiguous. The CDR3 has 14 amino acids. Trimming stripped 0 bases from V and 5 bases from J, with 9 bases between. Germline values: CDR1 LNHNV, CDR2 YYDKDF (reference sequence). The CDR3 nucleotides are TGTGCCACCAGCAGAGATAGCAGACAAGATACGCAGTATTTT. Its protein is CATSRDSRQDTQYF.

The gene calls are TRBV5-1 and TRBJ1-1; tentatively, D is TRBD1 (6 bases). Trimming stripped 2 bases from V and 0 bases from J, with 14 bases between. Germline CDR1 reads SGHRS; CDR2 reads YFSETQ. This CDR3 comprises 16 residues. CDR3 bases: TGCGCCAGCAGCTTCGGGGGGGCAGGCGTGAACACTGAAGCTTTCTTT. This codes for CASSFGGAGVNTEAFF.

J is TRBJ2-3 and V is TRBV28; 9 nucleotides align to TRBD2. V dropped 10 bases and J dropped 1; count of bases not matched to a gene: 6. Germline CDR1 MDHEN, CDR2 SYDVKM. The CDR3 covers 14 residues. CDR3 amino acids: CAIQRGDRTDTQYF. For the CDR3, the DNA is TGTGCCATCCAGCGGGGGGACCGCACAGATACGCAGTATTTT.

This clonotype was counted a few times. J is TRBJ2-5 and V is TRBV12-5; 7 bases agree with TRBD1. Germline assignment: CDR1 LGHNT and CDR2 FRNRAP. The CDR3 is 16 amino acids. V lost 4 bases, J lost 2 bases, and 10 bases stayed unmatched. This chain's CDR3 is CASGSGRRQGQETQYF. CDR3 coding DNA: TGTGCTAGTGGTTCGGGCAGGCGACAGGGACAAGAGACCCAGTACTTC.

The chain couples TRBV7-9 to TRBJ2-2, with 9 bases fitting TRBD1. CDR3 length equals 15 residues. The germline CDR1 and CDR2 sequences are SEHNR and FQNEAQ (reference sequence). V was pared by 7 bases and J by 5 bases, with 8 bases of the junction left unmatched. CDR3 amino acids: CASTNTGGRTGELFF. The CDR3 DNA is TGTGCCAGCACCAATACAGGGGGCAGGACCGGGGAGCTGTTTTTT.

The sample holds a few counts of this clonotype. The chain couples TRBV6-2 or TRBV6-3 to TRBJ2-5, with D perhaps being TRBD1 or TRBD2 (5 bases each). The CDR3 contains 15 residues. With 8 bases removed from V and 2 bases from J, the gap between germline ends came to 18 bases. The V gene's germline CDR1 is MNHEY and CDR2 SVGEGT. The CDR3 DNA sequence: TGTGCCAGCCGGGACGGACGGAATTGGCAAGAGACCCAGTACTTC. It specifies CASRDGRNWQETQYF.

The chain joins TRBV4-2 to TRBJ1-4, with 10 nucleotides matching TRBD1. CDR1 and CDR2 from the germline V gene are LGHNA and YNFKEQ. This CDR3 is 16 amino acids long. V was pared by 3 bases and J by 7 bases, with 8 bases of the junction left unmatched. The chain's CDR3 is CASSQKGQGDGEKLFF. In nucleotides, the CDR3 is TGTGCCAGCAGCCAGAAAGGACAGGGGGACGGTGAAAAACTGTTTTTT.

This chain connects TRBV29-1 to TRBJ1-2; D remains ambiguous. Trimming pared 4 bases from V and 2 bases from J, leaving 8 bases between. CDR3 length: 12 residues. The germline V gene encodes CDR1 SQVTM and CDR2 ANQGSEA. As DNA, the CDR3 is TGCAGCGTTGGATCGGAGAACTATGGCTACACCTTC. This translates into CSVGSENYGYTF.

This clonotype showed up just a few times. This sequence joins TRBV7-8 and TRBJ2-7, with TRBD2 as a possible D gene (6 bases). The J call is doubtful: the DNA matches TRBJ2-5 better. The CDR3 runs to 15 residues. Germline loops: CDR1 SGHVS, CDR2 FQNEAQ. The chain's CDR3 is CASSLLAPPGETQYF. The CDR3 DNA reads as TGTGCCAGCAGCTTACTAGCGCCCCCGGGAGAGACCCAGTACTTC.

CDR3 sequence: CASSAWTGEDNEQFF. The CDR3 DNA sequence: TGTGCCAGCAGCGCCTGGACAGGGGAGGACAATGAGCAGTTCTTC. The chain joins TRBV11-2 to TRBJ2-1; 9 bases agree with TRBD1. The V segment lost 5 bases and the J segment 5 bases; nucleotides outside the gene matches: 7. The CDR3 consists of 15 residues. From germline, CDR1 is SGHAT and CDR2 FQNNGV.

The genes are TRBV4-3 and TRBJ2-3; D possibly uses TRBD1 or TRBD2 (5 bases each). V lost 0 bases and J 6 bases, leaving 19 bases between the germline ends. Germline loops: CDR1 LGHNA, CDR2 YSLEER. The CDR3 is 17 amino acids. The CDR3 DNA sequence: TGCGCCAGCAGCCAAGACCCCACAGGAGGTTCGGTTGATACGCAGTATTTT. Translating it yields CASSQDPTGGSVDTQYF.

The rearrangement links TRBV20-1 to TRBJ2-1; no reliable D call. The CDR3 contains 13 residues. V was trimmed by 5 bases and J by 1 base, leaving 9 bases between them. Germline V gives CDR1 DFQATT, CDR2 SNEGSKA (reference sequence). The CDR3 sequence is CSAGVLSYNEQFF. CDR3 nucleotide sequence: TGCAGTGCTGGGGTACTTTCCTACAATGAGCAGTTCTTC.

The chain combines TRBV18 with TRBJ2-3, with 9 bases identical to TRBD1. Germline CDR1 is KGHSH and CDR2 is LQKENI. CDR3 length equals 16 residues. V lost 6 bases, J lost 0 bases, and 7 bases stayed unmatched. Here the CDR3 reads CASSLQGASSTDTQYF. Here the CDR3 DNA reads TGTGCCAGCTCGCTACAGGGGGCGTCGAGCACAGATACGCAGTATTTT.

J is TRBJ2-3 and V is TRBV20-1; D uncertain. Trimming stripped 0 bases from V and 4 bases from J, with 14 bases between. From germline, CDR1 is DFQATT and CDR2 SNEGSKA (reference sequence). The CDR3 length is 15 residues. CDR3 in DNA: TGCAGTGCTAGAGATGGACCGTGGTCAGCAGATACGCAGTATTTT. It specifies CSARDGPWSADTQYF.

The CDR3 DNA sequence: TGCGCCAGCAGCTTGGAGGGGACAGTATCCACTGAAGCTTTCTTT. The encoded protein is CASSLEGTVSTEAFF. V and J are TRBV5-1 and TRBJ1-1; 7 nucleotides line up with TRBD1. CDR1 and CDR2 (germline): SGHRS, YFSETQ. The J segment lost 4 bases and the V segment lost 0 bases, leaving 6 bases of the junction unmatched. The CDR3 sequence is 15 residues long.

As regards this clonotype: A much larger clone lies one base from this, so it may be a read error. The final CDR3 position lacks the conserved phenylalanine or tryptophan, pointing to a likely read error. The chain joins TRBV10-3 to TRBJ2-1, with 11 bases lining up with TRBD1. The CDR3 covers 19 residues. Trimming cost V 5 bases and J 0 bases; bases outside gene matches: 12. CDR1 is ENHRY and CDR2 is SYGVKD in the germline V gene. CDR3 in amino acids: CAISSGTGGERSSYNEQFL. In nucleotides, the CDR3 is TGTGCCATCAGTTCCGGGACAGGGGGGGAGCGGAGCTCCTACAATGAGCAGTTCTTA.

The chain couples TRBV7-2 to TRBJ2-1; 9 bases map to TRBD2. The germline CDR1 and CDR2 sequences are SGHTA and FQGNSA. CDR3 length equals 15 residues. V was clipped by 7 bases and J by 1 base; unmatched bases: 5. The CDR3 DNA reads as TGTGCCAGCAAAGGCGGGGGGGCGTCCTACAATGAGCAGTTCTTC. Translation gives CASKGGGASYNEQFF.

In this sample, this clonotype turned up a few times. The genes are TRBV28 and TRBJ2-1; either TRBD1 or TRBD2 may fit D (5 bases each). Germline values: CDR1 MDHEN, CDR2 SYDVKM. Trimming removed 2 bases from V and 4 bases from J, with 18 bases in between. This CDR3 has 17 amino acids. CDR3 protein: CASSLIEGAGFYNEQFF. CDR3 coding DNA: TGTGCCAGCAGTTTAATTGAAGGGGCGGGTTTTTACAATGAGCAGTTCTTC.

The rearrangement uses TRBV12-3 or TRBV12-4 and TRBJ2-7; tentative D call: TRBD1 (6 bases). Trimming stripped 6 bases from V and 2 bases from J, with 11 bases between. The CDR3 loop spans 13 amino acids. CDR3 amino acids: CASRETGTYEQYF. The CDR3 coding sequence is TGTGCCAGCAGGGAGACAGGAACCTACGAGCAGTACTTC.

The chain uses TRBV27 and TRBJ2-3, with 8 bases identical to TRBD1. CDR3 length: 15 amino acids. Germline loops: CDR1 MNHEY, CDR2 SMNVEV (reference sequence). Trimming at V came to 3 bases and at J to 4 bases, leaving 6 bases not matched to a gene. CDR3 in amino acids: CASSFSRGLADTQYF. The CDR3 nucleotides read TGTGCCAGCAGTTTTTCCAGGGGGCTGGCAGATACGCAGTATTTT.

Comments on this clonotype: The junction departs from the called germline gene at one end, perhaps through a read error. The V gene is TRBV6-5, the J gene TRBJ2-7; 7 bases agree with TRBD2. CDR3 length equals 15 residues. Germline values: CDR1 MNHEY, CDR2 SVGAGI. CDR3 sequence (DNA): TGTGCCAGCATTGGAGGCGGCGGGGGTAACTACGAACAGTACTTC. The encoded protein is CASIGGGGGNYEQYF.

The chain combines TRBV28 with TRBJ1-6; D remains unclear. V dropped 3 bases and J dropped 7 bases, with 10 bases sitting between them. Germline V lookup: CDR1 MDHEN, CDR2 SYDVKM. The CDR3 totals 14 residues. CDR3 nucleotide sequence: TGTGCCAGCAGTTTCAGTCTTCCGAATTCACCCCTCCACTTT. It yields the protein CASSFSLPNSPLHF.

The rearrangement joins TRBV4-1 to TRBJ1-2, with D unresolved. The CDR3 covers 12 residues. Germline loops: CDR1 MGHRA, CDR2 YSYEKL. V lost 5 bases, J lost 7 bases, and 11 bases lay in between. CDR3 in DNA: TGCGCCAGCAGCGGACTGAGGAGTGGCTACACCTTC. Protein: CASSGLRSGYTF.

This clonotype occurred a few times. CDR3 sequence reads: CASSLSPPLTIDNEQFF. The CDR3 DNA reads TGTGCCAGCAGTTTATCCCCTCCCTTGACAATCGACAATGAGCAGTTCTTC. V and J are TRBV27 and TRBJ2-1; D is unclear. The germline V and J ends were trimmed by 0 bases and 5 bases, with 17 bases remaining between them. This CDR3 has 17 amino acids. Per the germline V gene, CDR1 is MNHEY and CDR2 is SMNVEV (reference sequence).